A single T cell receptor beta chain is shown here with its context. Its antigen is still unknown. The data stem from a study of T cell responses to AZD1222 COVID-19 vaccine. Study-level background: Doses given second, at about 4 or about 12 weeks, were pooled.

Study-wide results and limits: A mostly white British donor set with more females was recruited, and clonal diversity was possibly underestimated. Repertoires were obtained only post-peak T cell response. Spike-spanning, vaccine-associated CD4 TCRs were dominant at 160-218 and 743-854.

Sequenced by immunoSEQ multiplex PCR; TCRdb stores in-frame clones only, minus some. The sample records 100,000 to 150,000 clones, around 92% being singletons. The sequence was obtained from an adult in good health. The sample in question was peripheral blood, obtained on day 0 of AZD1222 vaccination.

The CDR3 protein is CTSSQEGPLAGGCETQYF. CDR3 DNA: TGCACCAGCAGCCAAGAAGGCCCCCTAGCGGGAGGATGTGAGACCCAGTACTTC. This rearrangement joins TRBV1 to TRBJ2-5; whether TRBD2, the table's D call, matches the DNA was not checked. TRBV1 is classified as a pseudogene. The CDR3 length is 18 residues.